A single sample gave rise to the 27 T cell receptor beta chains below, sequenced in a study of shared clonotypes between healthy human individuals. Assay: immunoSEQ multiplex PCR; the TCRdb copy retains only in-frame clones and omits some. Of 1.6 million or so clones listed, 98% are singletons. The sample was naive CD4+ T cells sorted from blood. Documented subset: CD45RA+ positively selected. The source of these receptors is a man aged 25 to 40 in good health.

This clone was detected once. The chain couples TRBV25-1 to TRBJ1-1, with 9 bases identical to TRBD1. CDR1 is MGHDK and CDR2 is SYGVNS in the germline V gene. This CDR3 is built from 17 residues. Trimming at V came to 4 bases and at J to 1 base, leaving 10 bases not matched to a gene. As DNA, the CDR3 is TGTGCCAGCAGTGGAGGCGGACAGGGGTTCCCGAACACTGAAGCTTTCTTT. Amino acids: CASSGGGQGFPNTEAFF.

The chain couples TRBV27 to TRBJ2-1; 12 nucleotides align to TRBD2. V dropped 2 bases and J dropped 0; count of bases not matched to a gene: 8. This CDR3 is 19 amino acids long. The V gene's germline CDR1 is MNHEY and CDR2 SMNVEV (reference sequence). CDR3: CASSLERGLAGISYNEQFF. DNA of the CDR3: TGTGCCAGCAGTTTAGAGAGGGGACTAGCGGGCATCTCCTACAATGAGCAGTTCTTC.

V gene TRBV10-3 combines with J gene TRBJ2-5; D is unclear. V dropped 0 bases and J dropped 1 base, with 9 bases sitting between them. Germline V gene data show CDR1 as ENHRY and CDR2 as SYGVKD. There are 15 residues in the CDR3. The CDR3 region is CAISESKLTQETQYF. CDR3 nucleotide sequence: TGTGCCATCAGTGAGTCGAAGTTAACCCAAGAGACCCAGTACTTC.

V is TRBV7-2 and J is TRBJ2-1; 11 nucleotides match TRBD2. The CDR3 is made up of 13 amino acids. Trimming cost V 0 bases and J 15 bases; bases outside gene matches: 4. Germline assignment: CDR1 SGHTA and CDR2 FQGNSA. The CDR3 here is CASSLAGLADGFF. CDR3 DNA: TGTGCCAGCAGCTTAGCGGGACTAGCGGACGGGTTCTTC.

V gene TRBV15 combines with J gene TRBJ2-5; tentatively, D is TRBD1 (5 bases). The CDR3 spans 14 residues. Deletions cut 1 base from V and 0 bases from J, with 6 bases between. Germline V lookup: CDR1 LNHNV, CDR2 YYDKDF (reference sequence). This chain's CDR3 is CATSRGTYQETQYF. CDR3 bases: TGTGCCACCAGCAGAGGGACATACCAAGAGACCCAGTACTTC. Full variable domain (remainder filled in from reference TRBV15 and TRBJ2-5): DAMVIQNPRYQVTQFGKPVTLSCSQTLNHNVMYWYQQKSSQAPKLLFHYYDKDFNNEADTPDNFQSRRPNTSFCFLDIRSPGLGDTAMYLCATSRGTYQETQYFGPGTRLLVL.

The CDR3 DNA reads TGTGCCAGCAGCCCTAGCGCCCCCACCTACGAGCAGTACTTC. Encoded protein: CASSPSAPTYEQYF. This chain uses TRBV9 with TRBJ2-7; D is perhaps TRBD2 (6 bases). The germline V and J ends were trimmed by 4 bases and 2 bases, with 13 bases remaining between them. The CDR3 covers 14 residues. Germline V lookup: CDR1 SGDLS, CDR2 YYNGEE.

This chain uses TRBV7-8 with TRBJ1-2; D is undetermined. This CDR3 is 14 amino acids long. Trimming shortened V by 1 base and J by 3 bases, and 9 bases separated the two germline ends. Looked up from germline, CDR1 is SGHVS and CDR2 is FQNEAQ. CDR3 bases: TGTGCCAGCAGCTTAGGTGTGGGTTACTATGGCTACACCTTC. This encodes CASSLGVGYYGYTF.

The V call is TRBV7-9, the J call TRBJ2-7; D not resolved. Trimming shortened V by 0 bases and J by 0 bases, and 6 bases separated the two germline ends. Germline CDR1 SEHNR, CDR2 FQNEAQ (reference sequence). This CDR3 has 14 amino acids. The CDR3 nucleotides are TGTGCCAGCAGCTTAGCACAGACCTCCTACGAGCAGTACTTC. It specifies CASSLAQTSYEQYF.

The V gene is TRBV30, the J gene TRBJ1-2; 9 bases are a match to TRBD1. Per germline, CDR1 GTSNPN and CDR2 SVGIG (reference sequence). This CDR3 is 15 amino acids long. Trimming took 5 bases from V and 7 from J; bases not matched to a gene: 14. CDR3 nucleotide sequence: TGTGCCTGGGGGCCCCCCTGGACAGGGGTGGTTGGCTACACCTTC. Its translation: CAWGPPWTGVVGYTF.

The V gene is TRBV29-1, the J gene TRBJ2-3; D possibly matches TRBD1 or TRBD2 (6 bases each). Germline V gene sequence: CDR1 SQVTM, CDR2 ANQGSEA. V was trimmed by 4 bases and J by 5 bases, leaving 13 bases between them. The CDR3 has 13 amino acids. The CDR3 DNA reads TGCAGCGTTGTCCGGGGGCGCGGAGATACGCAGTATTTT. It translates to CSVVRGRGDTQYF.

The V call is TRBV4-1, the J call TRBJ2-7; D ambiguous. V lost 3 bases and J 1 base, leaving 10 bases between the germline ends. The CDR3 loop spans 14 amino acids. CDR1 and CDR2 from the germline V gene are MGHRA and YSYEKL. CDR3 sequence reads: CASSHPTQSYEQYF. CDR3 sequence (DNA): TGCGCCAGCAGCCACCCGACACAATCCTACGAGCAGTACTTC.

The chain couples TRBV12-5 to TRBJ2-5; perhaps TRBD1 as D (5 bases). Germline V lookup: CDR1 LGHNT, CDR2 FRNRAP. V lost 4 bases, J lost 7 bases, and 13 bases lay in between. The CDR3 has 13 amino acids. CDR3 sequence: CASGYGKGLTQYF. The CDR3 DNA follows: TGTGCTAGTGGTTATGGCAAGGGGCTGACCCAGTACTTC.

This chain joins TRBV29-1 and TRBJ2-7; the D is unclear. The V end lost 7 bases, the J end lost 4 bases, and 14 bases lay between the germline ends. In germline, CDR1 is SQVTM, CDR2 ANQGSEA. The CDR3 length is 12 residues. As DNA, the CDR3 is TGCAGCGCCAACCCCCCTACGTACGAGCAGTACTTC. Amino acids: CSANPPTYEQYF.

V is TRBV29-1 and J is TRBJ2-5; possibly TRBD2 for D (6 bases). V was pared by 2 bases and J by 4 bases, with 11 bases between. The CDR3 spans 13 residues. Germline V gives CDR1 SQVTM, CDR2 ANQGSEA. Written as DNA, the CDR3 is TGCAGCGTTGAAAGAGGAGGGGCAGAGACCCAGTACTTC. It encodes CSVERGGAETQYF.

This clone was recorded only once. V usage is TRBV28 and J usage is TRBJ2-5, with D possibly being TRBD2 (6 bases). The germline gives CDR1 MDHEN, CDR2 SYDVKM. Trimming pared 5 bases from V and 1 base from J, leaving 8 bases between. The CDR3 extends over 13 amino acids. This CDR3 is CASSAGLQETQYF. The CDR3 nucleotides read TGTGCCAGCAGTGCGGGACTCCAAGAGACCCAGTACTTC.

J is TRBJ2-1 and V is TRBV14, with a weak D call TRBD2 (5 bases). Trimming pared 6 bases from V and 6 bases from J, leaving 12 bases between. CDR3 size: 13 residues. Germline CDR1 is SGHDN and CDR2 is FVKESK. CDR3 DNA sequence: TGTGCCAGCAGTCCCCGGGGTTTCAATGAGCAGTTCTTC. Its translation: CASSPRGFNEQFF.

The chain is built from TRBV4-1 and TRBJ2-3; tentative D call: TRBD2 (6 bases). Germline CDR1 is MGHRA and CDR2 is YSYEKL. The CDR3 is 17 amino acids. Trimming cost V 0 bases and J 5 bases, with 18 bases left between them. The chain's CDR3 is CASSQDLAGRGKDTQYF. CDR3 nucleotide sequence: TGCGCCAGCAGCCAAGATCTAGCCGGGAGAGGGAAAGATACGCAGTATTTT.

The rearrangement links TRBV23-1 to TRBJ2-1, with TRBD2 as a possible D gene (6 bases). TRBV23-1 is known as an ORF, though its function is uncertain. The CDR3 runs 14 residues. V was clipped by 9 bases and J by 5 bases, with 17 bases between them. Written as DNA, the CDR3 is TGCGCCAGACTTACCGACTCGGGAGACAATGAGCAGTTCTTC. Protein: CARLTDSGDNEQFF.

The chain couples TRBV6-5 to TRBJ2-7, with 7 nucleotides matching TRBD1. The CDR3 runs 15 residues. The V and J ends lost 3 bases and 3 bases, in that order; junction bases with no gene match: 8. The V gene's germline CDR1 is MNHEY and CDR2 SVGAGI. As DNA, the CDR3 is TGTGCCAGCAGTTATCTGGGACAGCCCCTCTACGAGCAGTACTTC. Translating gives CASSYLGQPLYEQYF.

The chain recombines TRBV28 with TRBJ1-2; 9 nucleotides line up with TRBD1. J was trimmed by 5 bases and V by 4 bases; bases with no gene match: 5. CDR3 length equals 14 residues. Germline loops: CDR1 MDHEN, CDR2 SYDVKM. The CDR3 DNA is TGTGCCAGCAGTTCGGGACAGGGCCCTTATGGCTACACCTTC. Residues: CASSSGQGPYGYTF.

This rearrangement joins TRBV30 to TRBJ2-3; 12 nucleotides line up with TRBD2. The V segment lost 0 bases and the J segment 4 bases; nucleotides outside the gene matches: 14. CDR1 is GTSNPN and CDR2 is SVGIG in the germline V gene (reference sequence). The CDR3 covers 19 residues. The CDR3 reads CAWSVRGLAGGLGSDTQYF. CDR3 DNA: TGTGCCTGGAGTGTACGAGGTCTAGCGGGAGGGCTAGGGTCAGATACGCAGTATTTT. Complete variable domain (other parts from reference TRBV30 and TRBJ2-3): SQTIHQWPATLVQPVGSPLSLECTVEGTSNPNLYWYRQAAGRGLQLLFYSVGIGQISSEVPQNLSASRPQDRQFILSSKKLLLSDSGFYLCAWSVRGLAGGLGSDTQYFGPGTRLTVL.

The chain combines TRBV5-8 with TRBJ2-7, with D hard to call. Germline CDR1 is SGHTS and CDR2 is YDEGEE. The CDR3 spans 15 residues. The V end was cut by 2 bases, the J end by 6 bases, with 18 bases between. The CDR3 protein is CASSLTGVNTREQYF. CDR3 DNA sequence: TGTGCCAGCAGCTTAACTGGGGTAAACACGCGCGAGCAGTACTTC.

V is TRBV27 and J is TRBJ2-2; D is ambiguous. Germline V lookup: CDR1 MNHEY, CDR2 SMNVEV (reference sequence). V was trimmed by 4 bases and J by 4 bases, leaving 13 bases between them. The CDR3 covers 15 residues. CDR3 bases: TGTGCCAGCAGTTCTTTGGGTGCTGGCACCGGGGAGCTGTTTTTT. It codes for CASSSLGAGTGELFF.

The chain employs TRBV5-1 and TRBJ2-5, with 15 bases that match TRBD2. J gave up 5 bases and V 2 bases, and 1 base lay outside the gene matches. The CDR3 totals 15 residues. Looked up from germline, CDR1 is SGHRS and CDR2 is YFSETQ. The CDR3 region is CASSFGLAGGETQYF. CDR3 coding DNA: TGCGCCAGCAGCTTCGGACTAGCGGGAGGGGAGACCCAGTACTTC.

This clone was found once. The V gene is TRBV18, the J gene TRBJ2-1, with 8 nucleotides matching TRBD2. Per germline, CDR1 KGHSH and CDR2 LQKENI. Trimming cost V 5 bases and J 6 bases; bases outside gene matches: 3. This CDR3 contains 13 residues. CDR3 coding DNA: TGTGCCAGCTCAGCCACTAGCGGCAATGAGCAGTTCTTC. As protein: CASSATSGNEQFF.

In regard to this clone: This same CDR3 is encoded by further DNA sequences in the sample. The V call is TRBV5-1, the J call TRBJ2-1; 11 bases are a match to TRBD2. The V segment lost 4 bases and the J segment 3 bases; nucleotides outside the gene matches: 3. The CDR3 is made up of 15 amino acids. Germline values: CDR1 SGHRS, CDR2 YFSETQ. This chain's CDR3 is CASSAGLAGYNEQFF. The DNA of the CDR3 is TGCGCCAGCAGCGCAGGACTAGCGGGCTACAATGAGCAGTTCTTC.

This chain connects TRBV30 to TRBJ1-3; tentative D call: TRBD1 (6 bases). The V and J ends lost 4 bases and 3 bases respectively, with 7 bases between them. The CDR3 spans 12 residues. The germline V gene has CDR1 GTSNPN and CDR2 SVGIG (reference sequence). The CDR3 region is CAWMTGGNTIYF. DNA of the CDR3: TGTGCCTGGATGACAGGTGGAAACACCATATATTTT.